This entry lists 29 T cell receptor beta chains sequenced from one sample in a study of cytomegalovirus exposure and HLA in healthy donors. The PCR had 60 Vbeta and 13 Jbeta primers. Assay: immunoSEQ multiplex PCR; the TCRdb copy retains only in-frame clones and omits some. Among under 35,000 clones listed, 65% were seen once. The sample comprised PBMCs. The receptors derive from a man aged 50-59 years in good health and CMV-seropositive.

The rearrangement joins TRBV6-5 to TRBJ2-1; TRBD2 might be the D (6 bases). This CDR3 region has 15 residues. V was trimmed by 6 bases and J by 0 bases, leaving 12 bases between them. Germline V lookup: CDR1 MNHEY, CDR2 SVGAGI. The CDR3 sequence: CASSLADLSYNEQFF. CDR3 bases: TGTGCCAGCAGCTTAGCGGACCTCTCCTACAATGAGCAGTTCTTC.

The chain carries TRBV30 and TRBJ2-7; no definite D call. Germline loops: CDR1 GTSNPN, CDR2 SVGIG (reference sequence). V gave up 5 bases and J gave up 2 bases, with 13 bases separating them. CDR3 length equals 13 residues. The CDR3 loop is CAWEEFPAYEQYF. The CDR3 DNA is TGTGCCTGGGAGGAGTTTCCAGCCTACGAGCAGTACTTC.

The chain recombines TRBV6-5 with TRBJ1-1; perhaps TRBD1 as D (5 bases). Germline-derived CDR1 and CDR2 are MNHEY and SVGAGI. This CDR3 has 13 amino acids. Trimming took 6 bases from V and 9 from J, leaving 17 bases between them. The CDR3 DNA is TGTGCCAGCAGCGGACCGTACGGGGGGAAAGCTTTCTTT. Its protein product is CASSGPYGGKAFF.

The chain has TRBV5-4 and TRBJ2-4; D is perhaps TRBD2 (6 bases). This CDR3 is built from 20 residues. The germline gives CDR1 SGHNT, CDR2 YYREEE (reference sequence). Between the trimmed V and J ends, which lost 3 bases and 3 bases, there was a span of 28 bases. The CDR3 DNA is TGTGCCAGCAGCTCGATCTCATCCGGGACTGACGGGAATGGCAAAAACATTCAGTACTTC. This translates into CASSSISSGTDGNGKNIQYF.

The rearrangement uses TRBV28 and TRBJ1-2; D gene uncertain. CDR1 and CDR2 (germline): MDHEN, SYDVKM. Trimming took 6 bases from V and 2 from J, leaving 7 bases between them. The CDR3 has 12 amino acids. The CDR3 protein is CASRAANYGYTF. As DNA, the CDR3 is TGTGCCAGCAGGGCGGCGAACTATGGCTACACCTTC.

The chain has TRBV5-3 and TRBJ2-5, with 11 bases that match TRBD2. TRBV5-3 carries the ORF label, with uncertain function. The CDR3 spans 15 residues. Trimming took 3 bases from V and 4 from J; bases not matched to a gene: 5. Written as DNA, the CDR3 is TGTGCCAGAAGCTGGACAGGACTAGCGGGAGAGACCCAGTACTTC. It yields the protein CARSWTGLAGETQYF.

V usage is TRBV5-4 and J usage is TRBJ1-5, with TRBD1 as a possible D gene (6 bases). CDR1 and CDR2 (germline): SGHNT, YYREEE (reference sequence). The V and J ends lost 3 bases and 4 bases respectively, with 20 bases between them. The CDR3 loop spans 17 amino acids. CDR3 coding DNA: TGTGCCAGCAGCTGGCTCCGAGGGACACCAATAAATCAGCCCCAGCATTTT. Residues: CASSWLRGTPINQPQHF. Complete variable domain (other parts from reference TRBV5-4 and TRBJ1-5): ETGVTQSPTHLIKTRGQQVTLRCSSQSGHNTVSWYQQALGQGPQFIFQYYREEENGRGNFPPRFSGLQFPNYSSELNVNALELDDSALYLCASSWLRGTPINQPQHFGDGTRLSIL.

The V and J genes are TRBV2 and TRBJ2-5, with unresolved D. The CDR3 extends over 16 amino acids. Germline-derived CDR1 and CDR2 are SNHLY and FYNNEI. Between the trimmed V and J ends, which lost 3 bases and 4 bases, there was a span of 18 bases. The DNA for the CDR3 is TGTGCCAGCAGTGATGAGGCTACGGGTGTGAGAGAGACCCAGTACTTC. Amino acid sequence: CASSDEATGVRETQYF.

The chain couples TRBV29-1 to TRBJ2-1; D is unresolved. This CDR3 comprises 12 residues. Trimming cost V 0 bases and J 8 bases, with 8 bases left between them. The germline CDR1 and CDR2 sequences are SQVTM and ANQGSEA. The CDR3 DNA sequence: TGCAGCGTTGAAGAATCGGTGGATGAGCAGTTCTTC. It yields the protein CSVEESVDEQFF.

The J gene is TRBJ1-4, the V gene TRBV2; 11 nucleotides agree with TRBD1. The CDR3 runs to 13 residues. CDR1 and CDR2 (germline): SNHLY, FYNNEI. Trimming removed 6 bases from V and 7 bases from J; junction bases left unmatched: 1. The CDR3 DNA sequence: TGTGCCAGCAGGGACAGGGGGCCTGAAAAACTGTTTTTT. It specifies CASRDRGPEKLFF.

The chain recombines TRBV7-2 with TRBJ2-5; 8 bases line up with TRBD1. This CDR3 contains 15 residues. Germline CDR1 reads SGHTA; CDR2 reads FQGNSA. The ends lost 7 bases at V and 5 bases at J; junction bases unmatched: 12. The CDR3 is CASTEGGRGPETQYF. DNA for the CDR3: TGTGCCAGCACCGAGGGAGGCAGGGGGCCGGAGACCCAGTACTTC.

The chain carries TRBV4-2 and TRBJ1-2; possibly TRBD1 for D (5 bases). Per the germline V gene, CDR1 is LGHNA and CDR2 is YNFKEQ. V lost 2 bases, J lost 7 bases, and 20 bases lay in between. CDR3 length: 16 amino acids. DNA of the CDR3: TGTGCCAGCAGCCAACCCTTGCTGGACACCGGGGGTGGCTACACCTTC. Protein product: CASSQPLLDTGGGYTF.

The CDR3 is CATSTLDSPKQETQYF. The CDR3 nucleotides read TGTGCCACCAGCACCTTGGACAGCCCGAAACAAGAGACCCAGTACTTC. This chain links TRBV15 with TRBJ2-5, with D perhaps TRBD1 (6 bases). The CDR3 runs 16 residues. Trimming took 4 bases from V and 2 from J, leaving 17 bases between them. Germline assignment: CDR1 LNHNV and CDR2 YYDKDF (reference sequence).

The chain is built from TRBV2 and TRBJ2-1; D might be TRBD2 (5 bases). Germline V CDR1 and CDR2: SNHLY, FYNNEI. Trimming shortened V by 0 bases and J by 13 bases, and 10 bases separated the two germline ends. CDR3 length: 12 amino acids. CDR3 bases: TGTGCCAGCAGTGAAGCTCTAGGGAGACAGTTCTTC. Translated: CASSEALGRQFF.

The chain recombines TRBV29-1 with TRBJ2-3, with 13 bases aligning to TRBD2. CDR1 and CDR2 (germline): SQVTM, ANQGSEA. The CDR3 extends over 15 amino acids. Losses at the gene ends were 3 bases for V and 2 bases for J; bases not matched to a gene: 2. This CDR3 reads CSVEGLAGYTDTQYF. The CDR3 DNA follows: TGCAGCGTTGAGGGACTAGCGGGATACACAGATACGCAGTATTTT.

CDR3: CAPEPLTGKHGYTF. The DNA for the CDR3 is TGTGCCCCAGAGCCCCTTACAGGAAAGCATGGCTACACCTTC. This chain joins TRBV6-4 and TRBJ1-2; TRBD1 might be the D (5 bases). Germline-derived CDR1 and CDR2 are MRHNA and SNTAGT. V was trimmed by 11 bases and J by 6 bases, leaving 22 bases between them. This CDR3 is 14 amino acids long.

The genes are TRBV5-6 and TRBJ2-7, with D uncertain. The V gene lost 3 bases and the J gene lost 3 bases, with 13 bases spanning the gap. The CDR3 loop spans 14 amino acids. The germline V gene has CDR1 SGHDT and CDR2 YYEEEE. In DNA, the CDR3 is TGTGCCAGCAGCTGGAAGAGGTTTTACTACGAGCAGTACTTC. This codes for CASSWKRFYYEQYF.

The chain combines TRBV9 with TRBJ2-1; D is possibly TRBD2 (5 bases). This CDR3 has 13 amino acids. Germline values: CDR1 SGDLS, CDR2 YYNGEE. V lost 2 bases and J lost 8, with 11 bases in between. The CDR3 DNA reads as TGTGCCAGCAGCGTCGGGGATGGGGATGAGCAGTTCTTC. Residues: CASSVGDGDEQFF. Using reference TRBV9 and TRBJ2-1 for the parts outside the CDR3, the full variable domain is DSGVTQTPKHLITATGQRVTLRCSPRSGDLSVYWYQQSLDQGLQFLIQYYNGEERAKGNILERFSAQQFPDLHSELNLSSLELGDSALYFCASSVGDGDEQFFGPGTRLTVL.

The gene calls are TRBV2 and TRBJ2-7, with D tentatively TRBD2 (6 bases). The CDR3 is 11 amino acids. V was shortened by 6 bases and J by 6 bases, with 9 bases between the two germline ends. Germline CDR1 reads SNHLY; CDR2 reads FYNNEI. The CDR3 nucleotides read TGTGCCAGCAGATTGGGAGGCGAGCAGTACTTC. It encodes CASRLGGEQYF. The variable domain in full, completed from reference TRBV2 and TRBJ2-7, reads EPEVTQTPSHQVTQMGQEVILRCVPISNHLYFYWYRQILGQKVEFLVSFYNNEISEKSEIFDDQFSVERPDGSNFTLKIRSTKLEDSAMYFCASRLGGEQYFGPGTRLTVT.

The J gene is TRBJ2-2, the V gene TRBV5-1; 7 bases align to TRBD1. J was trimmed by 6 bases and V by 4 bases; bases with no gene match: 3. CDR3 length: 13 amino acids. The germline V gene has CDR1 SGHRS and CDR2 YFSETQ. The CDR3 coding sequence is TGCGCCAGCAGCATTGACAGGGCCGGGGAGCTGTTTTTT. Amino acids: CASSIDRAGELFF.

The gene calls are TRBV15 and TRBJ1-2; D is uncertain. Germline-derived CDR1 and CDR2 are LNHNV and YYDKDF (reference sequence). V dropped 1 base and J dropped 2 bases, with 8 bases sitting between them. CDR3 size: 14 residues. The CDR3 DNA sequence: TGTGCCACCAGCAGAGGGACGGGAAACTATGGCTACACCTTC. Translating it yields CATSRGTGNYGYTF.

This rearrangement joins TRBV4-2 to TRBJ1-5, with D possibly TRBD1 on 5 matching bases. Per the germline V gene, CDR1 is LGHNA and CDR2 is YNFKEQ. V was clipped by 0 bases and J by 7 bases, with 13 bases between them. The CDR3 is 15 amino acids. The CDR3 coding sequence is TGTGCCAGCAGCCAAGATTCTCAGGGAGGCCAGCCCCAGCATTTT. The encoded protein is CASSQDSQGGQPQHF.

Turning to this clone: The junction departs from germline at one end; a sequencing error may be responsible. CDR3: CASSRETSPYNEQFF. CDR3 coding DNA: TGTGCTAGCAGCCGTGAGACTAGTCCATACAATGAGCAGTTCTTC. The chain joins TRBV7-7 to TRBJ2-1, with D maybe TRBD2 (6 bases). Germline-derived CDR1 and CDR2 are SSHAT and FNYEAQ (reference sequence). The CDR3 is made up of 15 amino acids.

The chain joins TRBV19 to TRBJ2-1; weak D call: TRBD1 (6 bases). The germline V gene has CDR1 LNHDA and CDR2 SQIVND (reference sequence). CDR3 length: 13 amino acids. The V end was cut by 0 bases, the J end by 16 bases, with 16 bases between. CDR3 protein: CASSIDDHRVSFF. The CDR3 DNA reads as TGTGCCAGTAGTATAGACGACCACAGGGTTTCTTTCTTC. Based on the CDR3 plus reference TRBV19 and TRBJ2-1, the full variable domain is DGGITQSPKYLFRKEGQNVTLSCEQNLNHDAMYWYRQDPGQGLRLIYYSQIVNDFQKGDIAEGYSVSREKKESFPLTVTSAQKNPTAFYLCASSIDDHRVSFFGPGTRLTVL.

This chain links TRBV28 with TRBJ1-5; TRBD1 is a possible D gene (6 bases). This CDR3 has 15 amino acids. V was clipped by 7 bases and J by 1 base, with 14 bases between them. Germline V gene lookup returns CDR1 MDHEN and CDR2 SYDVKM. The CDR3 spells CASTGQLTSNQPQHF. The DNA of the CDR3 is TGTGCCAGCACGGGACAACTGACCAGCAATCAGCCCCAGCATTTT.

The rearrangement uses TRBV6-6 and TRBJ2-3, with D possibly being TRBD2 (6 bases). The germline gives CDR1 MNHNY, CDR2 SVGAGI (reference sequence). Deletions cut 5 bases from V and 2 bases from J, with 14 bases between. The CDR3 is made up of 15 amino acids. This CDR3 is CASSAGIKYTDTQYF. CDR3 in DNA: TGTGCCAGCAGTGCGGGAATTAAATACACAGATACGCAGTATTTT.

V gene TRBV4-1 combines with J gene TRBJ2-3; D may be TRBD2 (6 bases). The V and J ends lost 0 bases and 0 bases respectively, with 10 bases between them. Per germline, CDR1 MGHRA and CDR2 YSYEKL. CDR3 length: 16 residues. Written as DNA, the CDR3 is TGCGCCAGCAGCCAAGATGGGAGGACTAGCACAGATACGCAGTATTTT. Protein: CASSQDGRTSTDTQYF.

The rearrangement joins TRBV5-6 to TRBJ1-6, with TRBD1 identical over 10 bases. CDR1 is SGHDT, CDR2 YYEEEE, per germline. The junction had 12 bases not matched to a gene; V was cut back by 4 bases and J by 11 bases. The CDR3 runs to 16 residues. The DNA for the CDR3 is TGTGCCAGCAGCGTCCGGGACAGGGGCGCTGGGGCACCCCTCCACTTT. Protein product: CASSVRDRGAGAPLHF. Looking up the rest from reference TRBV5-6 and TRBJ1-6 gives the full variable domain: DAGVTQSPTHLIKTRGQQVTLRCSPKSGHDTVSWYQQALGQGPQFIFQYYEEEERQRGNFPDRFSGHQFPNYSSELNVNALLLGDSALYLCASSVRDRGAGAPLHFGNGTRLTVT.

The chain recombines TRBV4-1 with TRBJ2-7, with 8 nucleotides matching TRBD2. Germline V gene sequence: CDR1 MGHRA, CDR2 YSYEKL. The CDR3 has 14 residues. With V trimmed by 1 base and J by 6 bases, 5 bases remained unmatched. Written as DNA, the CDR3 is TGCGCCAGCAGCCAAGTGGGGACTAGAAGCGAGCAGTACTTC. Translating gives CASSQVGTRSEQYF.